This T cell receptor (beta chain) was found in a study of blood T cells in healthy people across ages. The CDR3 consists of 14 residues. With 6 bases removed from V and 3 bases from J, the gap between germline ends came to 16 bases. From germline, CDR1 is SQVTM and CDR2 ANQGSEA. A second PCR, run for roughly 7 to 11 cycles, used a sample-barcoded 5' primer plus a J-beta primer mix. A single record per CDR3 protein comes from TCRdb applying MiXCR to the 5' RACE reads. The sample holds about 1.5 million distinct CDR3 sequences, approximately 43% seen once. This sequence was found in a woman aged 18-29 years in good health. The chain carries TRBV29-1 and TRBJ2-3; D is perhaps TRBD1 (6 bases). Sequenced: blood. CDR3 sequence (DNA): TGCAGCGTCCCACAGGGAAGTCGTACAGATACGCAGTATTTT. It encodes CSVPQGSRTDTQYF.